This T cell receptor (beta chain) derives from a study of T cell responses to AZD1222 COVID-19 vaccine. The assay was immunoSEQ multiplex PCR, and TCRdb's table has in-frame clones only and misses some. This sample yields more than 150,000 clones, of which 85% to 95% are seen a single time; 7% to 9.5% belongs to the top ten. Trimming at V came to 2 bases and at J to 8 bases, leaving 3 bases not matched to a gene. The germline V gene encodes CDR1 MGHRA and CDR2 YSYEKL. This CDR3 contains 14 residues. The material was peripheral blood, obtained on day 0 of AZD1222 vaccination. The chain uses TRBV4-1 and TRBJ2-1; 10 bases align to TRBD2. This receptor was obtained from an adult in good health. In nucleotides, the CDR3 is TGCGCCAGCAGCCAAAGAGCGGGAGGGTATGAGCAGTTCTTC. It translates to CASSQRAGGYEQFF.